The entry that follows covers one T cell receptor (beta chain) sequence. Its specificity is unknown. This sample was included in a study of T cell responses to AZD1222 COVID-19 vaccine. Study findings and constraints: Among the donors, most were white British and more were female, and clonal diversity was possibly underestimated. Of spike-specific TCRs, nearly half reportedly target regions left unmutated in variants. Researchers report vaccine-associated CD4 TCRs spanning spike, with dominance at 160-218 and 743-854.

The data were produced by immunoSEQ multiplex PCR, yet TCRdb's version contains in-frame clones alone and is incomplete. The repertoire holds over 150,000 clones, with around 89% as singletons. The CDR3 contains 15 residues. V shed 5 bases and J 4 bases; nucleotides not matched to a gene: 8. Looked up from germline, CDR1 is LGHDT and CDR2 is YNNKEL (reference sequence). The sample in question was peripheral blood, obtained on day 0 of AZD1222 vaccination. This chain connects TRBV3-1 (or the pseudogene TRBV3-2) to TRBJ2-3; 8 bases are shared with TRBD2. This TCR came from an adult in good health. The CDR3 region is CASSSGGSSADTQYF. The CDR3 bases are TGTGCCAGCAGCTCGGGGGGGTCCAGCGCAGATACGCAGTATTTT.